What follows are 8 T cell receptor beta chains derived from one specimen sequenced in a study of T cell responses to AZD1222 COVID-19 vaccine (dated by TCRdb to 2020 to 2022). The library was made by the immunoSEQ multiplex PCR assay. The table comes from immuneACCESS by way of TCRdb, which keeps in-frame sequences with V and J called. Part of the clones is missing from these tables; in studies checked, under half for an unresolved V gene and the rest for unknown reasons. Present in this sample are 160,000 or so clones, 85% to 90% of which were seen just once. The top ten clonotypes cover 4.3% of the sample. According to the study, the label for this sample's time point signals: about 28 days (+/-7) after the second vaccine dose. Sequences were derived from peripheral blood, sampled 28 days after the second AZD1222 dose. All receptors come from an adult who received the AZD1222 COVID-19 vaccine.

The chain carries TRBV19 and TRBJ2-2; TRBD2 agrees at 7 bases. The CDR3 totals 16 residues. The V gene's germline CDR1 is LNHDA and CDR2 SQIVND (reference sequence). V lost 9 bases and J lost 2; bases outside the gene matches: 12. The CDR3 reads CASKESGTINTGELFF. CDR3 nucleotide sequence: TGTGCCAGCAAAGAGTCCGGGACTATAAACACCGGGGAGCTGTTTTTT.

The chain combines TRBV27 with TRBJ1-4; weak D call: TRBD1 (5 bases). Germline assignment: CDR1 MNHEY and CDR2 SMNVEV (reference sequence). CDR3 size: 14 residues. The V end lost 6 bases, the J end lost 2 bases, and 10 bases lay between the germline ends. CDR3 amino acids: CASSLTATNEKLFF. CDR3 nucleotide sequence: TGTGCCAGCAGCTTGACAGCGACTAATGAAAAACTGTTTTTT.

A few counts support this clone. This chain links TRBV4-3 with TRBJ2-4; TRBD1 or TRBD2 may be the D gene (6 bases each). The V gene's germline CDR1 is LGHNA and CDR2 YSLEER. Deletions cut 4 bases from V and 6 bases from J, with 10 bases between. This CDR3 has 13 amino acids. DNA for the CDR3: TGCGCCAGCAGCCGGAAGGGGGGAAACATTCAGTACTTC. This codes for CASSRKGGNIQYF.

The CDR3 region has the DNA TGTGCCAGCAGCTTAGGGCCCAGCTACAATGAGCAGTTCTTC. It translates to CASSLGPSYNEQFF. The genes are TRBV11-2 and TRBJ2-1; no reliable D call. Trimming shortened V by 1 base and J by 3 bases, and 7 bases separated the two germline ends. This CDR3 contains 14 residues. Germline CDR1 SGHAT, CDR2 FQNNGV.

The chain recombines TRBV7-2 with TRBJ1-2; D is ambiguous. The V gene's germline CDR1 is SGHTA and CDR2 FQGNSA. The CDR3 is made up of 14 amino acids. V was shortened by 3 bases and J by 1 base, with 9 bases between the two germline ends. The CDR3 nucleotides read TGTGCCAGCAGCTTGATCTTGGTTAACTATGGCTACACCTTC. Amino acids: CASSLILVNYGYTF.

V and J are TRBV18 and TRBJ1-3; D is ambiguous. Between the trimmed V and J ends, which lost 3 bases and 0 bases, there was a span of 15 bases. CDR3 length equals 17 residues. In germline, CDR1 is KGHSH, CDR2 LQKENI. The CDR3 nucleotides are TGTGCCAGCTCACCTCGTCCGCCAGCCAGCTCTGGAAACACCATATATTTT. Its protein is CASSPRPPASSGNTIYF.

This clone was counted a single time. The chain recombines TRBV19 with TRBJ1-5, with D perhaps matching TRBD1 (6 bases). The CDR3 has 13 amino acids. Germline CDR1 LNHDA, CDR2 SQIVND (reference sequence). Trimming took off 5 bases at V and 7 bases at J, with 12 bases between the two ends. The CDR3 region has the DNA TGTGCCAGTAGTCAGGGGATGGGGCAGCCCCAGCATTTT. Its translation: CASSQGMGQPQHF.

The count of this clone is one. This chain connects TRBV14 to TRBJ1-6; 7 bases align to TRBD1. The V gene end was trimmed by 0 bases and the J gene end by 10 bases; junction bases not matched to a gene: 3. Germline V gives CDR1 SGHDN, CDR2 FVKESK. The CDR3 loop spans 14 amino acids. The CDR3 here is CASSQEQGNSPLHF. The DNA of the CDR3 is TGTGCCAGCAGCCAAGAACAGGGGAACTCACCCCTCCACTTT. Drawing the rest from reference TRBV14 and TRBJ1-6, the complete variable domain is EAGVTQFPSHSVIEKGQTVTLRCDPISGHDNLYWYRRVMGKEIKFLLHFVKESKQDESGMPNNRFLAERTGGTYSTLKVQPAELEDSGVYFCASSQEQGNSPLHFGNGTRLTVT.